A selection of T cell receptor beta chains follows, all from one sample in a study of radiotherapy plus CTLA-4 blockade in lung cancer. Sequenced by immunoSEQ multiplex PCR; TCRdb stores in-frame clones only, minus some. The data contain 45,000 or so clones, around 76% of them seen just once; the ten biggest clones take up more than 6.5%. This specimen was peripheral blood, taken from a patient treated with radiotherapy plus ipilimumab. Every receptor here comes from a human donor with non-small cell lung cancer who had stable disease on radiotherapy plus ipilimumab. Both conserved end residues are part of each CDR3. D genes are given only for firm matches. Size is stated for part of the rows, as once, few or many counts, or as a class when the clone is expanded.

D	V	J	size	CDR3	DNA
NA	TRBV18	TRBJ2-3	few	CASSLDSTDTQYF	TGTGCCAGCTCCCTAGACAGCACAGATACGCAGTATTTT
TRBD1	TRBV11-3	TRBJ2-7	few	CASSGTGSSEQYF	TGTGCCAGCTCCGGGACAGGGTCCTCCGAGCAGTACTTC
TRBD1	TRBV7-2	TRBJ1-2	few	CASSLVDRGTNGYTF	TGTGCCAGCAGCTTAGTCGACAGGGGAACTAATGGCTACACCTTC
NA	TRBV7-2	TRBJ1-1	NA	CASSLLAFF	TGTGCCAGCAGCCTACTTGCTTTCTTT
NA	TRBV6-4	TRBJ1-2	NA	CASSVGENYGYTF	TGTGCCAGCAGTGTCGGGGAAAACTATGGCTACACCTTC
NA	TRBV25-1	TRBJ1-2	NA	CASSEAPLRGYTF	TGTGCCAGCAGTGAAGCACCGTTGCGGGGCTACACCTTC
NA	TRBV19	TRBJ1-2	once	CASTRLGQLYGYTF	TGTGCCAGTACCCGACTGGGCCAGCTCTATGGCTACACCTTC
NA	TRBV5-1	TRBJ2-2	NA	CASSLTGANTGELFF	TGCGCCAGCAGCTTAACGGGGGCGAACACCGGGGAGCTGTTTTTT
NA	TRBV29-1	TRBJ1-3	NA	CSVAIPNRDSYGNTIYF	TGCAGCGTTGCCATCCCCAACCGGGATTCATATGGAAACACCATATATTTT
NA	TRBV7-9	TRBJ2-7	once	CASSPWGAQNEQYF	TGTGCCAGCAGCCCATGGGGGGCGCAGAACGAGCAGTACTTC
NA	TRBV27	TRBJ1-2	few	CASTFGPFF	TGTGCCAGCACCTTCGGGCCGTTCTTC